Listed here are 2 T cell receptor beta chains from one sample, sequenced in a study of graft-versus-host responses after intestinal transplantation. The method was immunoSEQ multiplex PCR; TCRdb's version includes in-frame clones alone and lacks a portion of them. The sample consists of about 21,000 clones, 50% to 60% of them appearing once. This specimen consisted of alloreactive CD4+ T cells from a mixed lymphocyte reaction culture, obtained before intestinal transplant. Sample subset: CFSE-low proliferating T cells sorted from roughly six-day pre-transplant mixed lymphocyte reaction (GvH or HvG direction). The origin of the receptors is a human patient who received an intestinal transplant.

The chain carries TRBV27 and TRBJ2-7; 8 bases are a match to TRBD1. CDR1 is MNHEY, CDR2 SMNVEV, per germline (reference sequence). Trimming took 6 bases from V and 2 from J; bases not matched to a gene: 3. The CDR3 length is 13 residues. CDR3 sequence reads: CASSGQGPYEQYF. CDR3 nucleotide sequence: TGTGCCAGCAGCGGACAGGGACCCTACGAGCAGTACTTC.

This clone turned up a few times. The V gene is TRBV7-9, the J gene TRBJ2-3, with 8 bases identical to TRBD1. The V gene end was trimmed by 8 bases and the J gene end by 1 base; junction bases not matched to a gene: 8. The CDR3 runs 15 residues. From germline, CDR1 is SEHNR and CDR2 FQNEAQ (reference sequence). The CDR3 DNA follows: TGTGCCAGCCTAGGCAGGGGGCTGGGCACAGATACGCAGTATTTT. It codes for CASLGRGLGTDTQYF.